This T cell receptor (beta chain) originates from a study of somatic mutations in cytotoxic T cells in rheumatoid arthritis (dated by TCRdb to about 2017). In terms of the full investigation: Before any treatment started and right after they were diagnosed, patients gave peripheral blood samples (approximately 27 ml EDTA). Some T-cell populations stained with V beta antibodies were sorted by flow on a FACSAria II or Sony SH800 to nearly 100% purity, with sorted V beta1+ cells additionally subjected to TCRB sequencing. In newly diagnosed rheumatoid arthritis without treatment, the study examined if expanded CD8+ T-cell clones harbor somatic mutations, relying on TCRB deep sequencing to characterize clonality. A total of more than 55 rheumatoid arthritis patients and roughly 18 healthy controls underwent TCRB deep sequencing. Patients and controls did not essentially differ in median age, which was nearly identical between the groups.

TCRB CDR3 sequencing used the immunoSEQ assay on genomic DNA. Per the source publication's procedure: Only a few patient CD8+ clones larger than 1% matched published virus-specific TCRB sequences when compared against them. Only productive TCRB rearrangements were included in the analyses. Clonality was expressed as a Shannon entropy-based productive clonality index, with each clone defined by a unique TCRB CDR3 sequence. To calculate repertoire overlap between two samples, the template counts of each clone were considered relative to each sample's total templates. V-gene usage measured by flow cytometry correlated with TCRB sequencing V-gene usage, with a Spearman r of approximately 0.66. The immuneACCESS repertoire file appears here via TCRdb, limited to in-frame rearrangements. These files lack a portion of the clones; in checked studies, under half of the deficit traces to unresolved V genes, and the cause of the others is not known. V and J calls and clone size are as listed in that table; D and trimming were resolved from the DNA. This sample gives some 14,000 clones in total; 72% of them show up just once. 10% of the sample comes from the top ten.

Positive magnetic bead selection on an AutoMACS was used to isolate CD4+ and CD8+ cells, with flow cytometry used to check purity. Clonal expansions were first screened by flow cytometry with a TCR V beta antibody panel, then characterized by TCRB deep sequencing of sorted CD8+ fractions. Isolation of peripheral blood mononuclear cells was done through Ficoll-Paque PLUS density gradient separation. DNA was extracted from CD4-enriched, CD8-enriched or PBMC samples with Nucleospin Tissue or Tissue XS kits and quantified with a Qubit 2.0 fluorometer. Inclusive of the bounding cysteine and phenylalanine, the CDR3 is 13 residues long. Left in the record is the CDR3 DNA by itself, 39 bases read in frame from the first base. Trimming removed 5 bases from V and 6 bases from J, leaving 11 bases between the germline ends. CDR1 and CDR2 are read off the germline V gene (reference sequence) as SEHNR and FQNEAQ.

Worth noting for this clone: This receptor's antigen is unknown. One base away there is no much larger clone; base qualities are not given.

Overall study outcomes, separate from this receptor: Rheumatoid arthritis patients and age-matched healthy controls did not significantly differ in CD8+ T-cell clonality. The expanded CD8+ clones had unknown antigen targets, and not appearing in virus-specific databases did not rule out that they were virus-specific. The slight TRBV07 underrepresentation in patients was not adjusted for multiple comparisons. Healthy controls showed no age-related increase in CD8+ clonality, whereas patients did (Spearman r ~ 0.49). The largest CD8+ clone made up more than 20% of CD8+ cells in about an eighth of the 65 patients, and blood and synovial fluid shared several identical CD8+ TCRB sequences.

Sample: CD8+ T cells sorted from blood. Recombination joined TRBV7-9 with TRBJ1-5; no D gene is confidently identified. The receptor comes from an adult with rheumatoid arthritis. The DNA reads as follows: TGTGCCAGCAGCCCCGACGAGGTTCAGCCCCAGCATTTT. This is translated as CASSPDEVQPQHF. When the CDR3 is completed using the reference TRBV7-9 and TRBJ1-5 genes on either side, the full variable domain is DTGVSQNPRHKITKRGQNVTFRCDPISEHNRLYWYRQTLGQGPEFLTYFQNEAQLEKSRLLSDRFSAERPKGSFSTLEIQRTEQGDSAMYLCASSPDEVQPQHFGDGTRLSIL.